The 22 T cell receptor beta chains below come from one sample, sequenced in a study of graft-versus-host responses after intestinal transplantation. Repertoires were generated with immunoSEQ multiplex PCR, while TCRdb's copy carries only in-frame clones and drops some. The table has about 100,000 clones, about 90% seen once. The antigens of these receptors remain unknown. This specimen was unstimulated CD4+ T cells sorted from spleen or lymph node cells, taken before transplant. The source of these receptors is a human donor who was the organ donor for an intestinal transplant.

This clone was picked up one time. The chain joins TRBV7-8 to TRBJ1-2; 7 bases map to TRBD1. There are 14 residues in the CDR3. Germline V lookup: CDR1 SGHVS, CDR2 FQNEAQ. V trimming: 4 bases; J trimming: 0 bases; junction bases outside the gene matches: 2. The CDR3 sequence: CASSWDSSNYGYTF. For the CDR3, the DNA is TGTGCCAGCAGCTGGGACAGCTCTAACTATGGCTACACCTTC.

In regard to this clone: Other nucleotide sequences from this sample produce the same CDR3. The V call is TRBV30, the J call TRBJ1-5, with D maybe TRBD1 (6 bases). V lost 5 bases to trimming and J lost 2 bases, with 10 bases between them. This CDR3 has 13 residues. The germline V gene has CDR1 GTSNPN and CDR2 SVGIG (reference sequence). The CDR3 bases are TGTGCCTGGTCCCGGACAGGCAATCAGCCCCAGCATTTT. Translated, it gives CAWSRTGNQPQHF.

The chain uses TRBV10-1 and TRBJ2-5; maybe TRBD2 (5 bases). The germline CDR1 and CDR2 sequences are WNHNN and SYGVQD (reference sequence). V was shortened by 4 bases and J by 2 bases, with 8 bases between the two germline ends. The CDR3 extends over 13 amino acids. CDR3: CASSAGRQETQYF. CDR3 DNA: TGCGCCAGCAGTGCGGGAAGGCAAGAGACCCAGTACTTC.

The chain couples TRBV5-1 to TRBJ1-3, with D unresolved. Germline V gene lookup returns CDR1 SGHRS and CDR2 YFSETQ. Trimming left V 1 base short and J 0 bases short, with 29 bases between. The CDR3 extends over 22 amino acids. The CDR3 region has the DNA TGCGCCAGCAGCTTGAGCTACCTGCTCCATCGGACGCGGGAGAGCTCTGGAAACACCATATATTTT. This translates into CASSLSYLLHRTRESSGNTIYF.

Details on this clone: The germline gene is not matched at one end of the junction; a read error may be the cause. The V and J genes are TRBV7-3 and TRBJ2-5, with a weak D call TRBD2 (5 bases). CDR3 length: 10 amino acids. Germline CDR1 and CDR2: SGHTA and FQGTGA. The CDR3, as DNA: TGTGCCAGCCAAGCGGCTCAAAACCACTTC. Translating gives CASQAAQNHF.

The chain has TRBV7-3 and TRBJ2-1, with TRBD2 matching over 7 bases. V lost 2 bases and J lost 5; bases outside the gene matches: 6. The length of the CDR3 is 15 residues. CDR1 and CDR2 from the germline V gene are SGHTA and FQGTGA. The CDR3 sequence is CASSLWSSGHNEQFF. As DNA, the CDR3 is TGTGCCAGCAGCTTATGGTCTAGCGGCCACAATGAGCAGTTCTTC. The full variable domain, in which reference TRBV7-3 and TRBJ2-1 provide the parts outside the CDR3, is GAGVSQTPSNKVTEKGKYVELRCDPISGHTALYWYRQSLGQGPEFLIYFQGTGAADDSGLPNDRFFAVRPEGSVSTLKIQRTERGDSAVYLCASSLWSSGHNEQFFGPGTRLTVL.

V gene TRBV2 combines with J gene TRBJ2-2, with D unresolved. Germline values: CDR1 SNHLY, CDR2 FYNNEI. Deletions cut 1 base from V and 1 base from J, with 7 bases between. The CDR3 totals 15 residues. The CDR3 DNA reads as TGTGCCAGCAGTGAAGAGGGTAGGAACACCGGGGAGCTGTTTTTT. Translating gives CASSEEGRNTGELFF.

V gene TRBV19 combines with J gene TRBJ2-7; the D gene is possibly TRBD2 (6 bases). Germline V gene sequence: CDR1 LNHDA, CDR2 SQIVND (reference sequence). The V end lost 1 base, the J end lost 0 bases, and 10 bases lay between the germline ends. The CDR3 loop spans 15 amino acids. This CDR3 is CASSIGSGVSYEQYF. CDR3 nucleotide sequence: TGTGCCAGTAGTATAGGTAGCGGAGTCTCCTACGAGCAGTACTTC.

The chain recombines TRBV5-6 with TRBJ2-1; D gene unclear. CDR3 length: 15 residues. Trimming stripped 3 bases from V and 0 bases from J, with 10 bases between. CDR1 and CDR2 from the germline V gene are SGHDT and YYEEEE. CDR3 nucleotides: TGTGCCAGCAGCTGGATCGATGTCTCCTACAATGAGCAGTTCTTC. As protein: CASSWIDVSYNEQFF.

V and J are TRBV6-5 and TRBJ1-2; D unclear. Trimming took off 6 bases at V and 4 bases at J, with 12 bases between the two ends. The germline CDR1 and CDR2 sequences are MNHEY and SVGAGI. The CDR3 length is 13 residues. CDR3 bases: TGTGCCAGCAGCTTAGACGGCATCTATGGCTACACCTTC. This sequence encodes CASSLDGIYGYTF.

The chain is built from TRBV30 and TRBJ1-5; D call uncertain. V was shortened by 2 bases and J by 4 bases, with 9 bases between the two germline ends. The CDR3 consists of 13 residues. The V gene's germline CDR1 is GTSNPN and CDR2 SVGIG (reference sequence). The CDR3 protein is CAWSSGLNQPQHF. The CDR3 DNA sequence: TGTGCCTGGAGTTCGGGGTTGAATCAGCCCCAGCATTTT.

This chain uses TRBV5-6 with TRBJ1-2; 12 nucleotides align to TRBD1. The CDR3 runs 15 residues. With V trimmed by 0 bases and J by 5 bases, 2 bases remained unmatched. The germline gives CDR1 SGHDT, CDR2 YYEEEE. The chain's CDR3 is CASSLAGQGAYGYTF. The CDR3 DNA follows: TGTGCCAGCAGCTTGGCGGGACAGGGGGCTTATGGCTACACCTTC.

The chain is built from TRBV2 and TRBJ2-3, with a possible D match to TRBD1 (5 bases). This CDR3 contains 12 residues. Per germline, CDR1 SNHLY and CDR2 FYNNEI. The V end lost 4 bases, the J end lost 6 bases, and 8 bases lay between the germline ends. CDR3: CASSGWGDTQYF. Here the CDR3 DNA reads TGTGCCAGCAGTGGCTGGGGCGATACGCAGTATTTT. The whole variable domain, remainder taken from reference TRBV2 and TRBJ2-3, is EPEVTQTPSHQVTQMGQEVILRCVPISNHLYFYWYRQILGQKVEFLVSFYNNEISEKSEIFDDQFSVERPDGSNFTLKIRSTKLEDSAMYFCASSGWGDTQYFGPGTRLTVL.

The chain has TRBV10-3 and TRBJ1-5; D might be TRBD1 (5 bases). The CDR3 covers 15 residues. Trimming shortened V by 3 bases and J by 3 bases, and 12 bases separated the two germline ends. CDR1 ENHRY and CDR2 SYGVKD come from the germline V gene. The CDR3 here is CAISENDSNNQPQHF. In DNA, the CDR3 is TGTGCCATCAGTGAAAACGACAGCAACAATCAGCCCCAGCATTTT.

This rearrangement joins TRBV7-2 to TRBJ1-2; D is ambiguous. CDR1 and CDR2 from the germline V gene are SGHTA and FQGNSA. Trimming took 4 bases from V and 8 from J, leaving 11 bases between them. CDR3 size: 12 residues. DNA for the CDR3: TGTGCCAGCAGCTCCGAAAGGAGAGGCTACACCTTC. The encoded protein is CASSSERRGYTF.

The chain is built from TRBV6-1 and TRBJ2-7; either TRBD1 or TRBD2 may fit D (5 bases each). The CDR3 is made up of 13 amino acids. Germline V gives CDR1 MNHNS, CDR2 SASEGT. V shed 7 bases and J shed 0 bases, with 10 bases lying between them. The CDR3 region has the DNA TGTGCCAGCAAGGGGACCGGCTCCTACGAGCAGTACTTC. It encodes CASKGTGSYEQYF.

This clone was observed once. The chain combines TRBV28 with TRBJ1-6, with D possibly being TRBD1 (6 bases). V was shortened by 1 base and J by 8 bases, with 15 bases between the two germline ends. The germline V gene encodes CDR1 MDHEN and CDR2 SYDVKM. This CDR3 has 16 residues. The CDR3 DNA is TGTGCCAGCAGTTTATTCCGGGACATTGGGGATTCACCCCTCCACTTT. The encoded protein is CASSLFRDIGDSPLHF.

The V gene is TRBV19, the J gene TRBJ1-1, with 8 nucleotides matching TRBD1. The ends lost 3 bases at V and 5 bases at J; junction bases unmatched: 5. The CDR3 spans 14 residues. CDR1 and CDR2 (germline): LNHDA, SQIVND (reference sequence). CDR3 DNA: TGTGCCAGTAGTATCCGCACAGGGGGGACTGAAGCTTTCTTT. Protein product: CASSIRTGGTEAFF.

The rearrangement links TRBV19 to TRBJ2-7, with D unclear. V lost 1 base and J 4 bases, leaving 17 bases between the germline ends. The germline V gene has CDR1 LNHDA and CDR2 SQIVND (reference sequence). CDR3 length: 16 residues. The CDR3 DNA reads TGTGCCAGTAGTATAGGTTTTCTCGACTCGCAGTACGAGCAGTACTTC. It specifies CASSIGFLDSQYEQYF.

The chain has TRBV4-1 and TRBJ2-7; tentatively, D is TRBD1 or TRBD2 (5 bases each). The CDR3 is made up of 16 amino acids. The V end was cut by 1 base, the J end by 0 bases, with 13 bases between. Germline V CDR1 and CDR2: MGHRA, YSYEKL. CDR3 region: CASSQVGTGSSYEQYF. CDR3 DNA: TGCGCCAGCAGCCAAGTGGGGACGGGCAGCTCCTACGAGCAGTACTTC.

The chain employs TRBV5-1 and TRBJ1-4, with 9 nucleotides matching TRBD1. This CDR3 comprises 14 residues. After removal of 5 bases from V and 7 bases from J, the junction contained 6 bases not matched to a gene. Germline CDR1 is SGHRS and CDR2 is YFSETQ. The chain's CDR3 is CASSRDREGEKLFF. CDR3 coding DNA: TGCGCCAGCAGTAGGGACAGGGAGGGTGAAAAACTGTTTTTT.

The CDR3 DNA sequence: TGCGCCAGCAAGGGGGGACAGGGAATGACTGAAGCTTTCTTT. Translating it yields CASKGGQGMTEAFF. V is TRBV5-1 and J is TRBJ1-1, with TRBD1 matching over 9 bases. Trimming at V came to 6 bases and at J to 5 bases, leaving 8 bases not matched to a gene. The CDR3 extends over 14 amino acids. Germline V gene data show CDR1 as SGHRS and CDR2 as YFSETQ.